The subject of this entry is one TCR beta chain. Which antigen it targets is not known. No base qualities exist here, and no much larger clone lies one base off it. The CDR3 covers 13 residues, taking in both the cysteine and the phenylalanine. Only CDR3 DNA is held: 39 bases, read in frame from base 1. The germline ends are 11 bases apart after V is trimmed by 4 bases and J by 4 bases. Per the germline V gene, SGDLS is the CDR1 and YYNGEE is the CDR2. The method behind the library was the immunoSEQ multiplex PCR assay. The multiplex PCR relied on a mix of 60 forward primers for TCR Vbeta segments and 13 reverse primers for TCR Jbeta segments. The CDR3 region of rearranged TCR beta genes was amplified from genomic DNA with a multiplex PCR assay. The Illumina HiSeq System was used to sequence the amplified TCR beta libraries as 87-base-pair reads. For the original study's pipeline: A later analysis tallied around 87 million unique TCR beta chains across the 700 or so repertoires, and roughly 11 million of those chains were shared by two or more donors. Raw reads were error-corrected and collapsed into unique sequences with a nearest-neighbor algorithm that merged closely related sequences to remove PCR and sequencing errors. CDR3 sequences were aligned to IMGT reference sequences to assign V, D and J gene segments. For a sequence to be retained, a match of at least six nucleotides to both a V gene segment and a J gene segment was required. A rearrangement counted as productive if the CDR3 had no stop codons and remained in frame with V and J, and every other rearrangement counted as non-productive. Following IMGT convention, CDR3 was defined as the stretch from the second conserved V-encoded cysteine up to the conserved J-encoded phenylalanine. Sequences without an unambiguous match to a single V gene segment were excluded from the earlier analysis of about 600 of the donors. In an earlier analysis of some 590 of the donors, a V segment was called functional when productive rearrangements were above 56.7%, and segregating when the standard deviation between donors exceeded 5%. To diagnose cytomegalovirus status from the catalog of TCR beta chain sequences, a statistical classification framework was built. V and J gene assignment, in a later analysis, came from comparing TCR nucleotide sequences with IMGT/GENE-DB human TR gene sequences. A later analysis assigned CDR3 sequences and most-parsimonious VDJ recombination scenarios with the TCRdist pipeline. In a later analysis, each TCR beta chain was defined by its CDR3 amino acid sequence together with its V-gene family, and reads without a unique V-gene family were excluded. A later analysis removed 600 or so highly shared, low-generation-probability nucleotide sequences to deal with suspected cross-contamination and a sequencing artifact. In a later analysis, a clonal expansion index for each public chain was calculated from normalized within-repertoire ranks of inferred template counts. In a later analysis, generation probabilities were computed using a VDJ recombination model fitted to out-of-frame rearrangements, and the results were checked against IGoR. In a later analysis, hypergeometric tests were used to score TCR-TCR, TCR-HLA and TCR-CMV co-occurrence, with a repertoire-size bias correction applied to TCR pairs. A later analysis estimated false discovery rates by permuting HLA or CMV assignments 20 times. In a later analysis, co-occurring TCRs were grouped using DBSCAN, and TCRdist sequence similarity was added for clustering within HLA-allele-positive subsets. For co-occurrence clustering, repertoires with fewer than 30,000 or more than 120,000 public chains were excluded, along with five or six repertoires with anomalous nucleotide sharing. This is the immuneACCESS table as TCRdb keeps it, with only in-frame sequences that have V and J called. A part of the clones is gone; compared with another copy, unresolved V genes explain less than half, and the rest is unexplained. V and J calls plus clone size are reproduced from that table; the DNA served to infer D and trimming. The sample table shows about 52,000 clones, and roughly 60% are seen once. The leading ten clones occupy 12% of the sample.

The cohort comprised 670 or so healthy bone marrow donors. All cohort members were sampled while nominally healthy, although unrecorded immune exposures were likely present. Of the approximately 620 cohort members, about 290 had a positive CMV serostatus and approximately 400 had a negative one, while no CMV serostatus was recorded for the donor. Each donor provided a peripheral blood sample, and peripheral blood mononuclear cells were used for TCR beta sequencing. The Qiagen DNeasy Blood Extraction Kit was used to extract genomic DNA from the blood cell samples. This entry is derived from a study of cytomegalovirus exposure and HLA in healthy donors (dated by TCRdb to 2015 to 2018). Describing the broader study: In an earlier analysis of fewer than 750 of the donors, 276 Gb of sequence data and 117 million unique TCR beta sequences from some 170 million T cells were reported. The study was designed to test whether signatures of past pathogen exposure could be identified by cataloging public T cell receptors. The genetic ancestry cluster associated with self-reported Caucasian donors included over 80% of the 398 genotyped donors. High-throughput TCR immunosequencing, statistical association of individual TCRs with disease status, and machine learning were combined to predict cytomegalovirus infection status. On average, roughly 250,000 unique TCR beta nucleotide sequences were sequenced per donor among roughly 430 genotyped donors of the cohort, with 15% to 20% of those sequences being non-productive. The number of typed donors differed by locus: 629-630 for A, B, C, DRB1 and DQB1; 522 for DQA1; roughly 600 for DPA1; and roughly 450 for DPB1. HLA typing included class I and class II loci at four-digit resolution. In an earlier analysis of a few hundred of the donors, high-throughput TCR beta sequencing was used to judge whether each TCR beta V gene segment behaved as functional or pseudogenic. Donor age, sex, ethnicity and CMV serostatus were compiled alongside the repertoire data. A later analysis re-analyzed previously published TCR beta repertoires from several hundred donors and added high-resolution HLA genotyping to study TCR occurrence patterns. Approximately 310 gigabases of sequencing data and some 85 million unique TCR sequences were included in an early release covering 550 to 650 HLA-typed donors. A later genetic analysis took genome-wide SNP genotypes for about 65% of the 666 donors and used that subset as a discovery cohort. Because of strong linkage in the cohort, four to six DR-DQ haplotypes were treated as single units for association and clustering. Every repertoire in the discovery cohort had been generated on one and the same sequencing platform. The study profiled the T cell repertoires of 500 to 800 subjects by immunosequencing and related them to cytomegalovirus serostatus. In addition to the first cohort of several hundred subjects, a separate validation cohort of 120 different subjects was used. Rather than drawing on any new phenotypic data, the later analysis identified candidate immune exposures from TCR beta sequences and the way those sequences occurred across donors. Broad study findings and their caveats: The classifier was reported to diagnose cytomegalovirus status with high specificity and sensitivity in both the original and validation cohorts. Because some donors lacked HLA typing at each locus, the association tests relied only on the typed subset. This cohort had only TCR beta chains sequenced, and the lack of alpha or paired-chain data limited which features could be detected. Because the 87-base-pair reads could not distinguish some IMGT-functional V segments, including TRBV6-2 and TRBV6-3, those segments were excluded. The authors suggested that the approach could potentially be generalized to other disease states and immunological phenotypes. An association between a missense DCLRE1C variant and V-gene and J-gene trimming of TCR beta chains was found in a later genetic analysis and replicated in an independent cohort. A cluster of highly shared sequence variants was judged likely to represent a technical artifact of the sequencing pipeline. Several of the top co-occurrence clusters appeared to be linked to parvovirus B19, influenza, CMV and Epstein-Barr virus, according to a later analysis. Compared with equally common non-associated chains, HLA-associated TCR beta chains in a later analysis were more clonally expanded and had lower generation probabilities. Most TCR sequences were observed very rarely across donors, whereas some public TCRs were present in many individuals. A later analysis found that TCR association rates varied across HLA loci, with DRB1 alleles showing the most associated TCRs and HLA-C alleles the fewest. In a later genetic analysis, fewer N-insertions in productive TCRs were reported among donors in an Asian-associated ancestry cluster than the roughly 700-donor mean. When HLA alleles, especially DR and DQ, strongly co-occurred, attributing TCR associations to individual alleles was difficult. Presence/absence analyses assumed roughly uniform sequencing depth across donors, an assumption that may not hold. Immune exposure information for the cohort was limited to CMV serostatus. A later analysis found that most CMV-associated TCR beta chains appeared HLA-restricted, with HLA associations seemingly driven largely by CMV exposure. A later analysis associated 16,951 TCR beta sequences with specific HLA alleles at a false discovery rate of 0.05. An earlier analysis of roughly 570 of the donors showed that most TCR beta V segments appeared in productive rearrangements either about 87% or about 30% of the time, which broadly matched IMGT annotations. In vitro tests confirmed that a few of the cytomegalovirus-associated TCR beta chains recognize cytomegalovirus antigens. A total of roughly 160 TCR beta chains were listed by the study as associated with cytomegalovirus. A further reported finding was that TCR beta sequences accurately predicted the HLA-A and HLA-B alleles for most subjects in the first cohort. Correlated functional status among segregating V segments might reflect linkage disequilibrium, but an unknown experimental factor could not be ruled out. Because counts were too low, about 15 rarely observed V segments, including chromosome 9 orphons, were left out of the earlier analysis of some 640 of the donors.

Sequencing used PBMCs. This chain joins TRBV9 to TRBJ1-2; a weak D assignment points to TRBD1 (5 bases agree). The receptor was derived from a human donor in good health. The CDR3: CASSQGDLYGYTF. In nucleotides, the sequence is TGTGCCAGCAGCCAAGGGGATCTCTATGGCTACACCTTC.